This entry describes one T cell receptor (beta chain). Antigen specificity is unknown. Produced via immunoSEQ multiplex PCR; TCRdb's table is partial and in-frame only. The repertoire holds roughly 52,000 clones, with under 85% as singletons. The data belong to a study of OX40 agonist ivuxolimab in advanced cancers. Overall study context: Patients were treated with ivuxolimab, an agonistic anti-OX40 (CD134) antibody. The dose-escalation group included hepatocellular carcinoma, melanoma, renal cell carcinoma and head and neck cancer. Of the participants, more than 35% had some prior anti-PD-1, anti-PD-L1 or anti-CTLA-4 therapy, which was allowed.

CDR1 and CDR2 (germline): MNHNY, SVGAGI (reference sequence). V gave up 2 bases and J gave up 5 bases; unmatched junction bases: 5. CDR3 length equals 15 residues. Whole-study findings and limits: Clonal expansion from baseline to week 6 occurred in both CD4+ and CD8+ T cells.

The rearrangement links TRBV6-6 to TRBJ2-2; 7 positions agree with TRBD2. The origin of this receptor is an adult with an advanced solid tumor such as melanoma, head and neck, liver or kidney cancer. This sample comprised CD4+ or CD8+ T cells sorted from blood, obtained in a trial of the OX40 agonist ivuxolimab. CDR3 residues: CASSYERGATGELFF. CDR3 nucleotides: TGTGCCAGCAGTTACGAGCGGGGCGCAACCGGGGAGCTGTTTTTT.